The clone carrying this TCR beta chain came up once. Assay: immunoSEQ multiplex PCR; the TCRdb copy retains only in-frame clones and omits some. The sample records around 300,000 clones, around 90% being singletons. The data belong to a study of blood T cell repertoires in COVID-19. Two negative PCRs, clearance, or symptom resolution characterized the recovered Cohort 3 donors. This clonotype originated in a woman between 25 and 40 years old who had recovered from COVID-19. Sequenced input: PBMCs or T cells enriched from blood (not recorded which).

Written as DNA, the CDR3 is TGTGCCAGCAGCCAGTTAGCCGGGACAGGTCATCCCGAGCAGTACTTC. This sequence encodes CASSQLAGTGHPEQYF. The rearrangement links TRBV3-1 (or the pseudogene TRBV3-2) to TRBJ2-7; 8 bases agree with TRBD1. Germline trimming cut 3 bases from V and 6 bases from J; bases unmatched to any gene: 13. This CDR3 is built from 16 residues. Germline V lookup: CDR1 LGHDT, CDR2 YNNKEL (reference sequence).